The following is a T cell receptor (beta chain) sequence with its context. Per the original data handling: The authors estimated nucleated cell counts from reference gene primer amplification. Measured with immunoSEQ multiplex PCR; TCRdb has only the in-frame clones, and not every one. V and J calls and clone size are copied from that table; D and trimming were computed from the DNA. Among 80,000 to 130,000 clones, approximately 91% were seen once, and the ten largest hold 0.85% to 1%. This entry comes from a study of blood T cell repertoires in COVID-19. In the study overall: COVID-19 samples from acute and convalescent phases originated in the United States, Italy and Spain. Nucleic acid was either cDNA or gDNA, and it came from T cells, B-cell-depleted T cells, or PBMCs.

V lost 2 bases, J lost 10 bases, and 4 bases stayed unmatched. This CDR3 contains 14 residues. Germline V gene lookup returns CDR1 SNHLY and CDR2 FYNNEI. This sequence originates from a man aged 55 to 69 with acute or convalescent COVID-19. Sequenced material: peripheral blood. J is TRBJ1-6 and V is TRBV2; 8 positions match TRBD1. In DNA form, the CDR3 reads TGTGCCAGCAGTGAACAGGGGGCGCGCTCACCCCTCCACTTT. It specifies CASSEQGARSPLHF.